The 9 T cell receptor beta chains reported below all come from one sample, sequenced in a study of CD8 T cells in ankylosing spondylitis. TCRdb re-analysed the 5' RACE reads in MiXCR, keeping a single row per CDR3 protein. The sample contains about 400,000 distinct CDR3 sequences, 20% of which appear only once. The sample consisted of blood, either unsorted or a sorted T cell fraction (not recorded which). Receptors were obtained from a male donor with ankylosing spondylitis or in good health (not recorded which).

This chain uses TRBV12-3 or TRBV12-4 with TRBJ2-3; 9 nucleotides align to TRBD2. The CDR3 runs to 15 residues. J was trimmed by 0 bases and V by 7 bases; bases with no gene match: 5. The CDR3, as DNA: TGTGCCAGCAAGCGGGGGGTCTCTAGCACAGATACGCAGTATTTT. Protein product: CASKRGVSSTDTQYF.

This chain uses TRBV9 with TRBJ2-7; D unresolved. The CDR3 consists of 14 residues. Trimming shortened V by 0 bases and J by 0 bases, and 7 bases separated the two germline ends. Germline loops: CDR1 SGDLS, CDR2 YYNGEE. In DNA form, the CDR3 reads TGTGCCAGCAGCGTAGAGCCAGACTCCTACGAGCAGTACTTC. Protein: CASSVEPDSYEQYF. The full variable domain, in which reference TRBV9 and TRBJ2-7 provide the parts outside the CDR3, is DSGVTQTPKHLITATGQRVTLRCSPRSGDLSVYWYQQSLDQGLQFLIQYYNGEERAKGNILERFSAQQFPDLHSELNLSSLELGDSALYFCASSVEPDSYEQYFGPGTRLTVT.

This CDR3 is CASSCGYSSCEQYF. CDR3 bases: TGTGCCAGCAGTTGCGGATACTCCTCTTGCGAGCAGTACTTC. The chain employs TRBV27 and TRBJ2-7; D gene uncertain. The CDR3 length is 14 residues. The germline V gene has CDR1 MNHEY and CDR2 SMNVEV (reference sequence). V gave up 4 bases and J gave up 6 bases, with 16 bases separating them.

This clonotype was seen a handful of times. V usage is TRBV20-1 and J usage is TRBJ2-1; TRBD2 might be the D (6 bases). The CDR3 is 16 amino acids. Germline V gene data show CDR1 as DFQATT and CDR2 as SNEGSKA (reference sequence). V was trimmed by 1 base and J by 1 base, leaving 14 bases between them. The DNA of the CDR3 is TGCAGTGCTAGAGCGGAGGGGTACGGGTCCTACAATGAGCAGTTCTTC. Encoded protein: CSARAEGYGSYNEQFF.

This clonotype came up a few times. The DNA for the CDR3 is TGCAGTGCTAGAGATGGGGCTAGCGGGGATACGCAGTATTTT. Translation: CSARDGASGDTQYF. The J gene is TRBJ2-3, the V gene TRBV20-1; 8 nucleotides line up with TRBD2. Germline V gene sequence: CDR1 DFQATT, CDR2 SNEGSKA (reference sequence). The CDR3 loop spans 14 amino acids. V trimming: 0 bases; J trimming: 6 bases; junction bases outside the gene matches: 5.

V gene TRBV30 combines with J gene TRBJ2-7, with 8 nucleotides matching TRBD1. J gave up 2 bases and V 3 bases, and 12 bases lay outside the gene matches. Germline V gene data show CDR1 as GTSNPN and CDR2 as SVGIG (reference sequence). This CDR3 comprises 16 residues. CDR3 residues: CAWSVSGDRGPYEQYF. CDR3 nucleotides: TGTGCCTGGAGCGTTTCGGGAGACAGGGGACCCTACGAGCAGTACTTC.

The chain joins TRBV24-1 to TRBJ2-3; 11 positions match TRBD1. V shed 4 bases, J shed 4 bases, and the junction held 9 bases outside the gene matches. The CDR3 consists of 17 residues. From germline, CDR1 is KGHDR and CDR2 SFDVKD. CDR3 sequence (DNA): TGTGCCACCAGTGAAGGGGGGACAGGGGGAGTGGCAGATACGCAGTATTTT. Its protein is CATSEGGTGGVADTQYF.

This chain connects TRBV10-2 to TRBJ1-1; D unresolved. Germline V lookup: CDR1 WSHSY, CDR2 SAAADI. Trimming removed 3 bases from V and 1 base from J, with 9 bases in between. The CDR3 covers 14 residues. As DNA, the CDR3 is TGCGCCAGCAGTGATGTGGGCAGGAACACTGAAGCTTTCTTT. Its protein is CASSDVGRNTEAFF.

The J gene is TRBJ2-6, the V gene TRBV5-1; TRBD2 is a possible D gene (5 bases). CDR3 length: 15 amino acids. The V end lost 2 bases, the J end lost 0 bases, and 6 bases lay between the germline ends. CDR1 SGHRS and CDR2 YFSETQ come from the germline V gene. The CDR3 spells CASSFGSSGANVLTF. The CDR3 region has the DNA TGCGCCAGCAGCTTTGGGAGCTCTGGGGCCAACGTCCTGACTTTC. Full variable domain (rest looked up from reference TRBV5-1 and TRBJ2-6): KAGVTQTPRYLIKTRGQQVTLSCSPISGHRSVSWYQQTPGQGLQFLFEYFSETQRNKGNFPGRFSGRQFSNSRSEMNVSTLELGDSALYLCASSFGSSGANVLTFGAGSRLTVL.